These 31 T cell receptor beta chains came from one sample sequenced in a study of response to subunit inactivated influenza vaccine. TCRdb reprocessed the RT-PCR reads via MiXCR and lists one record per CDR3 protein. The sample holds hundreds of thousands of distinct CDR3 sequences, roughly 12% seen once. The sample was PBMCs from blood, taken on the day of vaccination. These TCRs come from a man over 45 who received an inactivated influenza vaccine.

The rearrangement uses TRBV4-3 and TRBJ1-6; a possible D gene is TRBD1 (5 bases). Per the germline V gene, CDR1 is LGHNA and CDR2 is YSLEER. The CDR3 totals 13 residues. V gave up 4 bases and J gave up 10 bases, with 11 bases separating them. CDR3 in amino acids: CASSRERGSPLHF. The CDR3 DNA reads as TGCGCCAGCAGCCGCGAGAGGGGATCACCCCTCCACTTT.

The table lists this clonotype with many counts. This chain connects TRBV28 to TRBJ2-3; TRBD1 or TRBD2 may be the D gene (7 bases each). Trimming took 4 bases from V and 5 from J, leaving 16 bases between them. Per the germline V gene, CDR1 is MDHEN and CDR2 is SYDVKM. The CDR3 consists of 15 residues. The CDR3 DNA reads as TGTGCCAGCAGTTCCCCCAGGGGGAGGGGAGATACGCAGTATTTT. Translation: CASSSPRGRGDTQYF.

The chain is built from TRBV20-1 and TRBJ1-1; 10 bases fit TRBD1. This CDR3 region has 13 residues. Germline V lookup: CDR1 DFQATT, CDR2 SNEGSKA (reference sequence). After removal of 2 bases from V and 7 bases from J, the junction contained 4 bases not matched to a gene. The CDR3 spells CSARTGQGGEAFF. CDR3 DNA: TGCAGTGCTAGAACCGGACAGGGGGGTGAAGCTTTCTTT.

This clonotype was seen repeatedly, ten times or more. This chain joins TRBV7-9 and TRBJ2-1; 13 positions match TRBD2. The ends lost 5 bases at V and 5 bases at J; junction bases unmatched: 6. CDR1 and CDR2 (germline): SEHNR, FQNEAQ (reference sequence). The CDR3 loop spans 16 amino acids. CDR3 loop: CASSRLAGGPNNEQFF. CDR3 DNA sequence: TGTGCCAGCAGCAGACTAGCGGGGGGACCAAACAATGAGCAGTTCTTC.

This clonotype was counted a few times. The chain is built from TRBV6-2 or TRBV6-3 and TRBJ1-2; D unclear. Germline-derived CDR1 and CDR2 are MNHEY and SVGEGT. There are 13 residues in the CDR3. V lost 2 bases and J lost 1, with 5 bases in between. The CDR3 region is CASSYSFNYGYTF. The CDR3 DNA follows: TGTGCCAGCAGTTACAGCTTTAACTATGGCTACACCTTC.

This clonotype was picked up a small number of times. The chain links TRBV5-5 to TRBJ2-1; D gene ambiguous. CDR3 length equals 15 residues. The V end was cut by 2 bases, the J end by 2 bases, with 11 bases between. Germline loops: CDR1 SGHKS, CDR2 YYEKEE (reference sequence). The CDR3 nucleotides read TGTGCCAGCAGCTTCACGGCAGCCGCCTACAATGAGCAGTTCTTC. Protein product: CASSFTAAAYNEQFF.

The chain couples TRBV6-5 to TRBJ1-2; D uncertain. The CDR3 runs to 14 residues. Trimming left V 7 bases short and J 2 bases short, with 14 bases between. Per the germline V gene, CDR1 is MNHEY and CDR2 is SVGAGI. The CDR3 spells CASTPLGTNYGYTF. For the CDR3, the DNA is TGTGCCAGCACCCCCCTAGGCACAAACTATGGCTACACCTTC.

This clonotype was seen a handful of times. The V call is TRBV6-2 or TRBV6-3, the J call TRBJ2-3; TRBD1 matches at 8 bases. CDR3 length: 14 residues. Losses at the gene ends were 5 bases for V and 6 bases for J; bases not matched to a gene: 7. The germline V gene has CDR1 MNHEY and CDR2 SVGEGT. For the CDR3, the DNA is TGTGCCAGCAGTCCGGACAGGGAGACCGATACGCAGTATTTT. Encoded protein: CASSPDRETDTQYF.

This clonotype was seen a handful of times. The DNA of the CDR3 is TGCAGTGCTAGAGATCATGGGGAGTCCTCCACTTACGAGCAGTACTTC. This sequence encodes CSARDHGESSTYEQYF. The V call is TRBV20-1, the J call TRBJ2-7; D might be TRBD2 (5 bases). V was cut by 0 bases and J by 4 bases, with 19 bases left in between. From germline, CDR1 is DFQATT and CDR2 SNEGSKA (reference sequence). The CDR3 sequence is 16 residues long.

The chain carries TRBV28 and TRBJ2-3, with D unclear. This CDR3 spans 13 amino acids. Germline V lookup: CDR1 MDHEN, CDR2 SYDVKM. With 11 bases removed from V and 2 bases from J, the gap between germline ends came to 14 bases. CDR3 sequence: CALAGSATDTQYF. The CDR3 DNA reads as TGTGCCCTCGCCGGGTCAGCCACAGATACGCAGTATTTT.

V gene TRBV28 combines with J gene TRBJ1-5; D remains ambiguous. Trimming stripped 3 bases from V and 5 bases from J, with 5 bases between. The length of the CDR3 is 12 residues. CDR1 is MDHEN, CDR2 SYDVKM, per germline. The CDR3, as DNA: TGTGCCAGCAGTTTTGTATATCAGCCCCAGCATTTT. It codes for CASSFVYQPQHF.

This clonotype was counted at least ten times. The chain carries TRBV28 and TRBJ2-3, with 7 nucleotides matching TRBD1. Trimming removed 3 bases from V and 5 bases from J; junction bases left unmatched: 2. The germline V gene has CDR1 MDHEN and CDR2 SYDVKM. The CDR3 length is 13 residues. This CDR3 is CASSFTGVDTQYF. The DNA for the CDR3 is TGTGCCAGCAGTTTCACAGGGGTAGATACGCAGTATTTT.

This clonotype turned up a few times. The chain is built from TRBV12-3 or TRBV12-4 and TRBJ1-2; tentatively, D is TRBD1 (5 bases). The V and J ends lost 1 base and 7 bases respectively, with 13 bases between them. The CDR3 has 14 amino acids. In DNA form, the CDR3 reads TGTGCCAGCAGTTTAGGGGGCGGCGGACGTGGCTACACCTTC. Translated, it gives CASSLGGGGRGYTF.

This clonotype came up many times. The chain recombines TRBV7-2 with TRBJ2-5; a weak D match, TRBD1 (5 bases). V lost 2 bases and J 0 bases, leaving 7 bases between the germline ends. This CDR3 spans 14 amino acids. Germline lookup yields CDR1 SGHTA and CDR2 FQGNSA. The CDR3 protein is CASSLIRDQETQYF. The DNA for the CDR3 is TGTGCCAGCAGCTTAATCAGGGACCAAGAGACCCAGTACTTC. Variable domain in full (rest from reference TRBV7-2 and TRBJ2-5): GAGVSQSPSNKVTEKGKDVELRCDPISGHTALYWYRQSLGQGLEFLIYFQGNSAPDKSGLPSDRFSAERTGGSVSTLTIQRTQQEDSAVYLCASSLIRDQETQYFGPGTRLLVL.

Concerning this clonotype: Its ends do not fully match the called genes, so a read error is possible. The rearrangement uses TRBV7-2 and TRBJ2-3, with a possible D match to TRBD1 (5 bases). The CDR3 extends over 14 amino acids. CDR1 is SGHTA and CDR2 is FQGNSA in the germline V gene. The CDR3 nucleotides are TGTGCCAGCAGCAAACAGGCTATCACAGATACACAGTATTTT. This codes for CASSKQAITDTQYF.

The J gene is TRBJ2-1, the V gene TRBV7-3, with TRBD2 matching 8 bases. Per germline, CDR1 SGHTA and CDR2 FQGTGA. The CDR3 is 15 amino acids. V trimming: 0 bases; J trimming: 8 bases; junction bases outside the gene matches: 6. The CDR3 nucleotides are TGTGCCAGCAGCTTAACCCAGACTAGCGCGGATGAGCAGTTCTTC. It is translated as CASSLTQTSADEQFF.

This chain connects TRBV12-3 or TRBV12-4 to TRBJ1-2; the match to TRBD1 covers 8 bases. V was pared by 2 bases and J by 7 bases, with 3 bases of the junction left unmatched. This CDR3 is 13 amino acids long. The chain's CDR3 is CASSLQGAAGYTF. The CDR3 DNA sequence: TGTGCCAGCAGTTTACAGGGGGCTGCTGGCTACACCTTC.

This clonotype was observed many times. The chain carries TRBV27 and TRBJ2-1; D perhaps matches TRBD1 (5 bases). The CDR3 consists of 13 residues. V was shortened by 7 bases and J by 3 bases, with 10 bases between the two germline ends. Germline V gene data show CDR1 as MNHEY and CDR2 as SMNVEV (reference sequence). CDR3 sequence reads: CASTQGSYNEQFF. CDR3 bases: TGTGCCAGCACCCAGGGCAGCTACAATGAGCAGTTCTTC.

This sequence joins TRBV10-3 and TRBJ1-1; D gene unclear. CDR1 is ENHRY, CDR2 SYGVKD, per germline. The CDR3 extends over 15 amino acids. CDR3 sequence (DNA): TGTACCACCAGTCCTTATGACGGACTGAACACTGAAGCTTTCTTT. Protein: CTTSPYDGLNTEAFF.

The table lists this clonotype with many counts. CDR3 amino acids: CASSLVIAGGLGEQFF. The CDR3 nucleotides are TGTGCCAGCAGCCTAGTCATAGCGGGAGGGCTTGGTGAGCAGTTCTTC. This chain joins TRBV7-2 and TRBJ2-1; 11 bases map to TRBD2. Looked up from germline, CDR1 is SGHTA and CDR2 is FQGNSA. Losses at the gene ends were 5 bases for V and 9 bases for J; bases not matched to a gene: 12. CDR3 length: 16 residues.

Only a few counts were recorded for this clonotype. The chain recombines TRBV6-1 with TRBJ2-6; a possible D gene is TRBD2 (7 bases). Germline-derived CDR1 and CDR2 are MNHNS and SASEGT. V was clipped by 7 bases and J by 0 bases, with 13 bases between them. The CDR3 length is 16 residues. CDR3 amino acids: CASTRGGISGANVLTF. CDR3 in DNA: TGTGCCAGCACGAGGGGGGGAATCTCTGGGGCCAACGTCCTGACTTTC.

This clonotype showed up many times. The chain is built from TRBV7-3 and TRBJ2-3; D is undetermined. The CDR3 consists of 15 residues. CDR1 SGHTA and CDR2 FQGTGA come from the germline V gene. V shed 2 bases and J shed 0 bases, with 9 bases lying between them. The CDR3 sequence is CASSLDGWSTDTQYF. The CDR3 DNA is TGTGCCAGCAGCTTAGACGGATGGAGCACAGATACGCAGTATTTT.

In DNA form, the CDR3 reads TGTGCCAGCAGCTACAGCCGAGCTGGCTACACCTTC. This sequence encodes CASSYSRAGYTF. This chain joins TRBV7-9 and TRBJ1-2; D call uncertain. Trimming pared 4 bases from V and 7 bases from J, leaving 10 bases between. Germline CDR1 reads SEHNR; CDR2 reads FQNEAQ (reference sequence). This CDR3 is built from 12 residues.

J is TRBJ2-1 and V is TRBV10-3, with 7 nucleotides matching TRBD2. The germline gives CDR1 ENHRY, CDR2 SYGVKD. The CDR3 is 13 residues long. The V and J ends lost 6 bases and 5 bases, in that order; junction bases with no gene match: 4. CDR3 in DNA: TGTGCCATCAGCCCACGGGAGGACAATGAGCAGTTCTTC. Translated: CAISPREDNEQFF.

The chain recombines TRBV28 with TRBJ2-5; 8 bases match TRBD2. Germline trimming cut 6 bases from V and 5 bases from J; bases unmatched to any gene: 14. Germline values: CDR1 MDHEN, CDR2 SYDVKM. This CDR3 spans 16 amino acids. The CDR3 loop is CASSGSGSGMGETQYF. CDR3 DNA: TGTGCCAGCAGCGGGTCTGGTAGCGGGATGGGGGAGACCCAGTACTTC.

This clonotype was seen more than once but under ten times. The J gene is TRBJ2-3, the V gene TRBV7-2, with TRBD2 matching 7 bases. CDR1 SGHTA and CDR2 FQGNSA come from the germline V gene. The trim removed 5 bases at V and 2 bases at J, leaving 10 bases unmatched. The CDR3 is 16 residues long. The CDR3: CASSVRTSGYTDTQYF. CDR3 in DNA: TGTGCCAGCAGCGTCAGGACTAGTGGGTACACAGATACGCAGTATTTT.

This clonotype was seen more than once but under ten times. Here the CDR3 DNA reads TGTGCCAGCAGCTTAGTATCTAGCGGGAGTACTGAGCAGTTCTTC. This translates into CASSLVSSGSTEQFF. The rearrangement links TRBV11-2 to TRBJ2-1, with 10 bases matching TRBD2. The CDR3 loop spans 15 amino acids. The V gene's germline CDR1 is SGHAT and CDR2 FQNNGV. The J segment lost 9 bases and the V segment lost 1 base, leaving 6 bases of the junction unmatched.

The chain employs TRBV7-8 and TRBJ2-5; D is possibly TRBD1 or TRBD2 (5 bases each). CDR1 is SGHVS, CDR2 FQNEAQ, per germline. The CDR3 sequence is 14 residues long. V was shortened by 5 bases and J by 4 bases, with 14 bases between the two germline ends. Written as DNA, the CDR3 is TGTGCCAGCAGCCCGTCCGGGGCCCGAGAGACCCAGTACTTC. It specifies CASSPSGARETQYF.

The J gene is TRBJ2-1, the V gene TRBV11-3, with D tentatively TRBD1 (6 bases). V was cut by 0 bases and J by 0 bases, with 9 bases left in between. The length of the CDR3 is 16 residues. Germline V gene lookup returns CDR1 SGHNT and CDR2 YENEEA. The CDR3 sequence: CASSLDDRSSYNEQFF. CDR3 sequence (DNA): TGTGCCAGCAGCTTAGATGACAGGAGCTCCTACAATGAGCAGTTCTTC.

The chain uses TRBV6-5 and TRBJ2-2, with D possibly being TRBD2 (5 bases). CDR3 length equals 18 residues. V was trimmed by 0 bases and J by 5 bases, leaving 19 bases between them. The V gene's germline CDR1 is MNHEY and CDR2 SVGAGI. In DNA form, the CDR3 reads TGTGCCAGCAGTTACTCGACGGTCGCGGGTGGCCTGACCGGGGAGCTGTTTTTT. It codes for CASSYSTVAGGLTGELFF.

In its sample, this clonotype was seen a few times. This rearrangement joins TRBV7-2 to TRBJ2-3; D not certain. There are 13 residues in the CDR3. Germline CDR1 is SGHTA and CDR2 is FQGNSA. V gave up 5 bases and J gave up 4 bases, with 10 bases separating them. The CDR3, as DNA: TGTGCCAGCAGCCCCCAAATGTCAGATACGCAGTATTTT. Encoded protein: CASSPQMSDTQYF.